The 13 T cell receptor beta chains given below trace back to one sample, sequenced in a study of T and B cells in COVID-19 patients. BIOMED2 TRB-A/B primer pools were used in multiplex TRB PCR. TCRdb re-called the multiplex PCR reads with MiXCR, one entry per CDR3 protein. The table lists approximately 4,000 distinct CDR3 sequences, approximately 20% of them singletons. TRB was amplified from about 250-500 ng of blood genomic DNA. Specimen: blood. These receptors were taken from a human donor with active COVID-19.

A word on this clonotype: A read error is possible here, since a much larger clone lies one base away. This rearrangement joins TRBV6-2 or TRBV6-3 to TRBJ1-5; 11 positions match TRBD1. With 6 bases clipped from V and 6 bases from J, the junction kept 7 bases outside the gene matches. The CDR3 sequence is 15 residues long. Germline V CDR1 and CDR2: MNHEY, SVGEGT. The CDR3 DNA reads as TGTGCCAGCAGGTGGACAGGGGGCGCGGGTCAGCCCCAGCATTTT. It yields the protein CASRWTGGAGQPQHF.

The gene calls are TRBV11-2 and TRBJ2-6; a weak D match, TRBD2 (7 bases). Looked up from germline, CDR1 is SGHAT and CDR2 is FQNNGV. V lost 0 bases and J 4 bases, leaving 16 bases between the germline ends. This CDR3 region has 18 residues. CDR3 loop: CASSLDAAGAHGANVLTF. CDR3 sequence (DNA): TGTGCCAGCAGCTTAGACGCCGCGGGGGCGCACGGGGCCAACGTCCTGACTTTC. The full variable domain, with the rest looked up from reference TRBV11-2 and TRBJ2-6, is EAGVAQSPRYKIIEKRQSVAFWCNPISGHATLYWYQQILGQGPKLLIQFQNNGVVDDSQLPKDRFSAERLKGVDSTLKIQPAKLEDSAVYLCASSLDAAGAHGANVLTFGAGSRLTVL.

This chain joins TRBV20-1 and TRBJ1-2; possible D gene TRBD1, 6 bases. The germline V gene encodes CDR1 DFQATT and CDR2 SNEGSKA (reference sequence). This CDR3 region has 14 residues. Trimming shortened V by 6 bases and J by 7 bases, and 21 bases separated the two germline ends. The chain's CDR3 is CSANEGGNRGGYTF. CDR3 in DNA: TGCAGTGCGAACGAAGGGGGGAATAGAGGTGGCTACACCTTC.

The chain has TRBV20-1 and TRBJ1-1, with no clear D. CDR3 length: 13 residues. In germline, CDR1 is DFQATT, CDR2 SNEGSKA (reference sequence). Trimming took 2 bases from V and 6 from J, leaving 13 bases between them. CDR3 in amino acids: CSARRGLAPEAFF. As DNA, the CDR3 is TGCAGTGCTAGACGGGGTTTGGCGCCTGAAGCTTTCTTT.

By sample share, this clonotype is large (0.1 to 1%). The chain joins TRBV19 to TRBJ2-1; 10 bases agree with TRBD1. After removal of 6 bases from V and 7 bases from J, the junction contained 6 bases not matched to a gene. In germline, CDR1 is LNHDA, CDR2 SQIVND (reference sequence). This CDR3 has 14 amino acids. The CDR3, as DNA: TGTGCCAGTAGAGGGACAGGGGCTCGGAATGAGCAGTTCTTC. It translates to CASRGTGARNEQFF. Full variable domain (missing parts from reference TRBV19 and TRBJ2-1): DGGITQSPKYLFRKEGQNVTLSCEQNLNHDAMYWYRQDPGQGLRLIYYSQIVNDFQKGDIAEGYSVSREKKESFPLTVTSAQKNPTAFYLCASRGTGARNEQFFGPGTRLTVL.

This clonotype is medium-sized (0.01 to 0.1%) within its sample. The V and J genes are TRBV19 and TRBJ2-4, with 9 positions matching TRBD1. After removal of 3 bases from V and 2 bases from J, the junction contained 14 bases not matched to a gene. The CDR3 contains 19 residues. The germline V gene has CDR1 LNHDA and CDR2 SQIVND (reference sequence). The CDR3 nucleotides read TGTGCCAGTAGTATTGAGGGACAGGGCGTTACGTTGACCAAAAACATTCAGTACTTC. Translated, it gives CASSIEGQGVTLTKNIQYF.

Within the sample, this clonotype is medium-sized. The genes are TRBV19 and TRBJ1-3, with D unclear. Deletions cut 5 bases from V and 2 bases from J, with 7 bases between. CDR3 length: 13 residues. Germline CDR1 is LNHDA and CDR2 is SQIVND (reference sequence). The CDR3 sequence is CASSLGAGNTIYF. The DNA of the CDR3 is TGTGCCAGTAGTCTCGGCGCTGGAAACACCATATATTTT.

The chain recombines TRBV19 with TRBJ1-4, with 11 bases fitting TRBD1. The V gene end was trimmed by 5 bases and the J gene end by 7 bases; junction bases not matched to a gene: 3. This CDR3 contains 14 residues. Germline V gives CDR1 LNHDA, CDR2 SQIVND (reference sequence). The CDR3 spells CASSSGTGGEKLFF. The CDR3 bases are TGTGCCAGTAGTTCGGGGACAGGGGGTGAAAAACTGTTTTTT. Supplemented by reference TRBV19 and TRBJ1-4, the full variable domain reads DGGITQSPKYLFRKEGQNVTLSCEQNLNHDAMYWYRQDPGQGLRLIYYSQIVNDFQKGDIAEGYSVSREKKESFPLTVTSAQKNPTAFYLCASSSGTGGEKLFFGSGTQLSVL.

In its sample, this clonotype ranks as medium-sized. This rearrangement joins TRBV6-5 to TRBJ1-3; possibly TRBD1 for D (5 bases). CDR1 is MNHEY and CDR2 is SVGAGI in the germline V gene. V gave up 8 bases and J gave up 4 bases, with 21 bases separating them. This CDR3 contains 16 residues. CDR3 sequence (DNA): TGTGCCAGCCACCCGGGGGGAATTGCTTTCGGAAACACCATATATTTT. Its translation: CASHPGGIAFGNTIYF.

This clonotype is medium-sized in the sample. CDR3: CASSLSRTGGNQPQHF. As DNA, the CDR3 is TGTGCCAGCAGTTTATCGAGGACGGGGGGAAATCAGCCCCAGCATTTT. The V gene is TRBV27, the J gene TRBJ1-5; D is perhaps TRBD1 (5 bases). Germline-derived CDR1 and CDR2 are MNHEY and SMNVEV (reference sequence). The CDR3 runs 16 residues. V shed 0 bases and J shed 4 bases, with 13 bases lying between them.

This clonotype has more than one count but fewer than ten. This rearrangement joins TRBV20-1 to TRBJ2-2, with TRBD2 matching over 11 bases. Germline loops: CDR1 DFQATT, CDR2 SNEGSKA (reference sequence). This CDR3 is 14 amino acids long. V was pared by 4 bases and J by 4 bases, with 2 bases of the junction left unmatched. This CDR3 is CSATGLAATGELFF. CDR3 in DNA: TGCAGTGCTACGGGACTAGCGGCCACCGGGGAGCTGTTTTTT.

The rearrangement uses TRBV29-1 and TRBJ1-5, with 8 positions matching TRBD1. CDR3 length: 13 residues. The J segment lost 3 bases and the V segment lost 8 bases, leaving 6 bases of the junction unmatched. From germline, CDR1 is SQVTM and CDR2 ANQGSEA. Here the CDR3 reads CSPGQAFNQPQHF. CDR3 nucleotides: TGCAGCCCGGGACAGGCCTTCAATCAGCCCCAGCATTTT.

This clonotype was counted between two and nine times. This sequence joins TRBV6-5 and TRBJ1-2; 9 positions match TRBD1. V gave up 4 bases and J gave up 5 bases; unmatched junction bases: 11. Germline V gene sequence: CDR1 MNHEY, CDR2 SVGAGI. The CDR3 runs to 16 residues. The CDR3 reads CASSFSGTGIYYGYTF. The CDR3 DNA sequence: TGTGCCAGCAGTTTTTCCGGGACAGGGATTTATTATGGCTACACCTTC.